This section outlines one T cell receptor beta chain sequence together with its context. The CDR3 covers 15 residues. Per germline, CDR1 SGDLS and CDR2 YYNGEE. Trimming pared 3 bases from V and 6 bases from J, leaving 17 bases between. This sample was included in a study of T cell changes during pregnancy in multiple sclerosis. Assay: immunoSEQ multiplex PCR; the TCRdb copy retains only in-frame clones and omits some. The sample lists around 48,000 clones, 90% seen once, with 3% to 3.5% in the top ten. The source is a female donor with multiple sclerosis, enrolled in a pregnancy study. This sequence joins TRBV9 and TRBJ2-3, with D possibly being TRBD1 (6 bases). The sample in question was CD8+ T cells from peripheral blood mononuclear cells, obtained before pregnancy. This chain's CDR3 is CASSESRQVRDTQYF. DNA for the CDR3: TGTGCCAGCAGCGAAAGCCGACAGGTGCGGGATACGCAGTATTTT.